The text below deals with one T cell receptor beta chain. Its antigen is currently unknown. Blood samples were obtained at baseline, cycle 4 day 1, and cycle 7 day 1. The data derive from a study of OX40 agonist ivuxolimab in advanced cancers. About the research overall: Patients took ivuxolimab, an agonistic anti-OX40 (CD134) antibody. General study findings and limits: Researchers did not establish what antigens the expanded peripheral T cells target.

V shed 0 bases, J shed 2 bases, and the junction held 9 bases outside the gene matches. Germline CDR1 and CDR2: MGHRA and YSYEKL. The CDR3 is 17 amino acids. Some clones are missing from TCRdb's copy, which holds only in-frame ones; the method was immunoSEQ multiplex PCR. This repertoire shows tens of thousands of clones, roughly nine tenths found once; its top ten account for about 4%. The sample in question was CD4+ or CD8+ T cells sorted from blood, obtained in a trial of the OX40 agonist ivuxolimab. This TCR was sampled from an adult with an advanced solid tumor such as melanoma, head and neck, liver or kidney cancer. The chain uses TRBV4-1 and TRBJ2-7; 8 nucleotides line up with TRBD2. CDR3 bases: TGCGCCAGCAGCCAAGATGTGCCTAGCGGGTTGACCTACGAGCAGTACTTC. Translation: CASSQDVPSGLTYEQYF.